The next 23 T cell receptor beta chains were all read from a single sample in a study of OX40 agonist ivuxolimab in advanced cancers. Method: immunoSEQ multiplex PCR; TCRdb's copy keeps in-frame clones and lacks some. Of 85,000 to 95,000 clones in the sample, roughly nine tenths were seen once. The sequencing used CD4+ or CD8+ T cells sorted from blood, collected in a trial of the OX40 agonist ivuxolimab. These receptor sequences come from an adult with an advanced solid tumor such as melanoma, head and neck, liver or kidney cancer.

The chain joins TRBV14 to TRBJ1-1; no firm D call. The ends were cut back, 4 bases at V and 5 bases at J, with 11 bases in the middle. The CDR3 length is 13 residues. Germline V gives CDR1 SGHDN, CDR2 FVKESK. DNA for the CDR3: TGTGCCAGCAGCCTGACTCTGGGGACTGAAGCTTTCTTT. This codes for CASSLTLGTEAFF.

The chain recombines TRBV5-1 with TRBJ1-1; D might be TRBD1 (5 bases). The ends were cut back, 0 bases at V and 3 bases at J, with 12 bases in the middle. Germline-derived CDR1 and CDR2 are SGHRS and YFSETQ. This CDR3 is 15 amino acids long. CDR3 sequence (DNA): TGCGCCAGCAGCTTGGCGGCAGGGTCGCACACTGAAGCTTTCTTT. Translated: CASSLAAGSHTEAFF.

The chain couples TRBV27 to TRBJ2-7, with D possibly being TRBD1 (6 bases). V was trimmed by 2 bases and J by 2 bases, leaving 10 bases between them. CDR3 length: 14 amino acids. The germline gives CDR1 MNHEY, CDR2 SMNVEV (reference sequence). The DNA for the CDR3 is TGTGCCAGCAGTTTAAGAGCAGGGGCCTACGAGCAGTACTTC. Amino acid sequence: CASSLRAGAYEQYF.

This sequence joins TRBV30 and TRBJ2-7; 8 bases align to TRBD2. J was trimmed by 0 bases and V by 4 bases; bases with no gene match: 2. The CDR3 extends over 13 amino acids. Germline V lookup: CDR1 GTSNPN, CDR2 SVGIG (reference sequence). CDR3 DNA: TGTGCCTGGAAACTAGCGGACTCCTACGAGCAGTACTTC. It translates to CAWKLADSYEQYF.

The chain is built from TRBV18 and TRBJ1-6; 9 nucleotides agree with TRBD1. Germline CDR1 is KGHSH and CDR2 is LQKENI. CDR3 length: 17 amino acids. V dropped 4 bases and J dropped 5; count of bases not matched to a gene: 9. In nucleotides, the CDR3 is TGTGCCAGCTCACTATTCCCGGGACAGGGTAATAATTCACCCCTCCACTTT. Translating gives CASSLFPGQGNNSPLHF.

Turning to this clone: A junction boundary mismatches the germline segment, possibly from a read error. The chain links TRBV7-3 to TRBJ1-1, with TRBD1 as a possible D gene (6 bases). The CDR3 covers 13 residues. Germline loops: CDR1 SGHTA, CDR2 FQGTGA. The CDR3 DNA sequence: TGTGCCAGCAGGATCGACAGGAACGCTGAAGCTTTCTTT. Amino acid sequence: CASRIDRNAEAFF.

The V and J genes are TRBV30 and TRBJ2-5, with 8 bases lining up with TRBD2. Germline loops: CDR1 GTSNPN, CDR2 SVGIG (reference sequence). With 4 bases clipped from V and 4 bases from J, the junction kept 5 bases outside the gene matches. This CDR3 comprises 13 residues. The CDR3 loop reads CAWIGGGRETQYF. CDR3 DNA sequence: TGTGCCTGGATCGGGGGGGGTAGAGAGACCCAGTACTTC.

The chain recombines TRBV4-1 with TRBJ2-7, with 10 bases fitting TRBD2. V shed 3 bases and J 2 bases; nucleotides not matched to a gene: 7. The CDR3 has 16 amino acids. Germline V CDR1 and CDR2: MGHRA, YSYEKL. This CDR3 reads CASSHSSGLAAYEQYF. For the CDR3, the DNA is TGCGCCAGCAGCCATTCTTCCGGACTAGCGGCCTACGAGCAGTACTTC.

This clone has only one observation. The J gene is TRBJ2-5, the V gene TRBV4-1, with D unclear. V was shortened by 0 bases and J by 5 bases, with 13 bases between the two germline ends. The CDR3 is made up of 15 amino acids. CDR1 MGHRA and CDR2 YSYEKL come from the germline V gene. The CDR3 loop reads CASSQDSERGETQYF. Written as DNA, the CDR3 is TGCGCCAGCAGCCAAGATTCGGAGCGTGGGGAGACCCAGTACTTC.

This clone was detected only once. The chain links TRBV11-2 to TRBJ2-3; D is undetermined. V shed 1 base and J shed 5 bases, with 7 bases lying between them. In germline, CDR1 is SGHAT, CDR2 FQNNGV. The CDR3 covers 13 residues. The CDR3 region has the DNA TGTGCCAGCAGCTTAGGGCTTAGAGATACGCAGTATTTT. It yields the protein CASSLGLRDTQYF.

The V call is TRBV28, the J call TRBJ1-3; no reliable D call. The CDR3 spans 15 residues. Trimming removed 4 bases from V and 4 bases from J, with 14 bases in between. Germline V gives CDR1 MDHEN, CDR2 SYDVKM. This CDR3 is CASSSPGVLGNTIYF. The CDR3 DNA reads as TGTGCCAGCAGTTCTCCGGGAGTCCTCGGAAACACCATATATTTT.

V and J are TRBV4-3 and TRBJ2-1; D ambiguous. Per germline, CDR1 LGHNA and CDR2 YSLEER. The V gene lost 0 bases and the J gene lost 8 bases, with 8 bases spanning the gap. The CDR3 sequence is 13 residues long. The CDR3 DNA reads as TGCGCCAGCAGCCAAGAGCTAGACGATGAGCAGTTCTTC. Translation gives CASSQELDDEQFF.

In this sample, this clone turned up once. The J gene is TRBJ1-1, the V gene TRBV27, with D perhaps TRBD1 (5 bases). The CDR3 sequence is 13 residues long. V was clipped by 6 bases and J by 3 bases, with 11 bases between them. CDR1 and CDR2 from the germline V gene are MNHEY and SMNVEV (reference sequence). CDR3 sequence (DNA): TGTGCCAGCAGGCTCGCAGGGTACACTGAAGCTTTCTTT. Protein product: CASRLAGYTEAFF.

The CDR3, as DNA: TGTGCCAGCAGCCCCTATAGGGACGGAGATGCGGTAGGGGCTTTCTTT. Residues: CASSPYRDGDAVGAFF. The rearrangement joins TRBV7-3 to TRBJ1-1, with D possibly matching TRBD1 (5 bases). The CDR3 has 16 residues. Germline V gene data show CDR1 as SGHTA and CDR2 as FQGTGA. The ends were cut back, 5 bases at V and 11 bases at J, with 27 bases in the middle.

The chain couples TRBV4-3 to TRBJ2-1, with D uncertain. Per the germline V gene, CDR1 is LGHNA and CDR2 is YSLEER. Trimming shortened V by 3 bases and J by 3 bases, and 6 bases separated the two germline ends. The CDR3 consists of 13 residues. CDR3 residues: CASSQERYNEQFF. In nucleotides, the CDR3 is TGCGCCAGCAGCCAGGAACGCTACAATGAGCAGTTCTTC.

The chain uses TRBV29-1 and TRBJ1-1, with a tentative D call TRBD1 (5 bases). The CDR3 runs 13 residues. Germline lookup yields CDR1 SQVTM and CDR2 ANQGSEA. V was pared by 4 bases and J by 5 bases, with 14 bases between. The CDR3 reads CSVGDLLGTEAFF. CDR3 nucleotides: TGCAGCGTTGGGGACCTTTTGGGGACTGAAGCTTTCTTT. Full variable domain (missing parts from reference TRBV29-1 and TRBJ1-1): SAVISQKPSRDICQRGTSLTIQCQVDSQVTMMFWYRQQPGQSLTLIATANQGSEATYESGFVIDKFPISRPNLTFSTLTVSNMSPEDSSIYLCSVGDLLGTEAFFGQGTRLTVV.

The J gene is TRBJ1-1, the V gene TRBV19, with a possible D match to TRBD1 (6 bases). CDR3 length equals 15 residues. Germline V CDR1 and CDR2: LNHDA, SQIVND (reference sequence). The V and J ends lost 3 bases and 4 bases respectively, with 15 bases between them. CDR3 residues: CASSIDRQDTTEAFF. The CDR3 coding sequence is TGTGCCAGTAGTATCGACCGACAGGACACCACTGAAGCTTTCTTT.

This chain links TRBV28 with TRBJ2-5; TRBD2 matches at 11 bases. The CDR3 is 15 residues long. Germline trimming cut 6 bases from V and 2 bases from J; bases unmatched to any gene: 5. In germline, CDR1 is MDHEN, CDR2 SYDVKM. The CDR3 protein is CASSGTSGPQETQYF. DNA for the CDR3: TGTGCCAGCAGCGGGACTAGCGGCCCGCAAGAGACCCAGTACTTC.

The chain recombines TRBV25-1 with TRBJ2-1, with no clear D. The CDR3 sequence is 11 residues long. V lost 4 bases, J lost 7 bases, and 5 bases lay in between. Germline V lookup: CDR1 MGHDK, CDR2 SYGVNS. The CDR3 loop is CASSARNEQFF. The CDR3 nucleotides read TGTGCCAGCAGTGCCCGAAATGAGCAGTTCTTC.

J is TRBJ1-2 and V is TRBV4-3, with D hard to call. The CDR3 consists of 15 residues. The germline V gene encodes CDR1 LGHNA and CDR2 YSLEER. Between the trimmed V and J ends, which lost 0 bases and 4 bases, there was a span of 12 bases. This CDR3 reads CASSQDPLTGYGYTF. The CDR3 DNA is TGCGCCAGCAGCCAAGATCCTCTAACGGGCTATGGCTACACCTTC.

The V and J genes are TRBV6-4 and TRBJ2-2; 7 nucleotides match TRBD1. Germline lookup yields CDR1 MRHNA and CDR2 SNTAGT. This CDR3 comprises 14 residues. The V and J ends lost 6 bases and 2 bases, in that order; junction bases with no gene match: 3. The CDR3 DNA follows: TGTGCCAGCAGAAGGGGGCTAAACACCGGGGAGCTGTTTTTT. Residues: CASRRGLNTGELFF.

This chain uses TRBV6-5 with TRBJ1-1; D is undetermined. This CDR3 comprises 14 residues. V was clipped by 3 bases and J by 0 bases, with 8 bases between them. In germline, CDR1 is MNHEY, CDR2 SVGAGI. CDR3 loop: CASSYAGMNTEAFF. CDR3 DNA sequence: TGTGCCAGCAGTTATGCAGGAATGAACACTGAAGCTTTCTTT.

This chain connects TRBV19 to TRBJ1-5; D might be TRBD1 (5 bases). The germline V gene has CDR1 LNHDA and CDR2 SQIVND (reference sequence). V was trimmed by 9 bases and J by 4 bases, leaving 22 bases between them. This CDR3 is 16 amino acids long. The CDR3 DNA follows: TGTGCCAGCAGGCTCTCTTTATGGGGGTTGAATCAGCCCCAGCATTTT. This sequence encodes CASRLSLWGLNQPQHF.